Given below is one TCR beta chain in context. It has no known antigen specificity. The record has no base qualities; no much larger clone is one base away. The donors belonged to the validation cohort of roughly 120 subjects, which was separate from the roughly 670-subject first cohort. The library was obtained by the immunoSEQ multiplex PCR assay. The original methods were these. A statistical classification framework was developed to diagnose cytomegalovirus status using the catalog of TCR beta chain sequences. In TCRdb, the immuneACCESS table is reduced to in-frame sequences with V and J assigned. These tables do not hold every clone; where another copy was compared, an unresolved V gene accounts for under half, and the others remain unexplained. Clonal size and the V and J genes are those of that table, whereas D and trimming came from the DNA. The sample table records 250,000 to 400,000 clones; 88% of these occur just once. Around 0.88% of the sample is in the top ten clones.

This sample was included in a study of cytomegalovirus exposure and HLA in healthy donors (dated by TCRdb to 2015 to 2018). Study-level background: According to a later analysis, the 120 or so validation repertoires were produced on the same platform as the roughly 720 repertoires of the first cohort. In addition to the first cohort of around 670 subjects, a separate validation cohort of 120 different subjects was used. The study combined high-throughput TCR immunosequencing, statistical association of individual TCRs with disease status, and machine learning to predict cytomegalovirus infection status. The study was designed to test whether signatures of past pathogen exposure could be identified by cataloging public T cell receptors.

The investigation overall reported the following: In vitro tests confirmed that a few of the cytomegalovirus-associated TCR beta chains recognize cytomegalovirus antigens. Most TCR sequences were observed very rarely across donors, whereas some public TCRs were present in many individuals. Of the cluster scores, about 94% were above 0 in a later analysis, which found that TCRs clustered in the first cohort also tended to co-occur in the 120 or so validation repertoires. A total of about 150 TCR beta chains were listed by the study as associated with cytomegalovirus. A later analysis lacked HLA typing for the validation cohort, so it scored co-occurrence in that cohort across all 110 or so repertoires. The classifier was reported to diagnose cytomegalovirus status with high specificity and sensitivity in both the original and validation cohorts. The authors suggested that the approach could potentially be extended to other disease states and immunological phenotypes.

The clonotype comes from a man aged 25-40 years in good health and CMV-seronegative. Sequencing input: PBMCs.

The CDR3 has the sequence CASSLRSGGKAGELFF. Here is the DNA: TGTGCCAGCAGCTTGCGCAGCGGGGGAAAGGCCGGGGAGCTGTTTTTT. Recombination connected TRBV5-4 to TRBJ2-2; 8 nucleotides in the junction match TRBD2. The germline V end is reduced by 1 base and the J end by 6 bases; junction bases left unmatched: 8. The CDR3, from cysteine to phenylalanine, totals 16 residues. Kept here is only the CDR3 DNA, which spans 48 bases and is read in frame from base 1. The germline V gene (reference sequence) specifies SGHNT as CDR1 and YYREEE as CDR2.